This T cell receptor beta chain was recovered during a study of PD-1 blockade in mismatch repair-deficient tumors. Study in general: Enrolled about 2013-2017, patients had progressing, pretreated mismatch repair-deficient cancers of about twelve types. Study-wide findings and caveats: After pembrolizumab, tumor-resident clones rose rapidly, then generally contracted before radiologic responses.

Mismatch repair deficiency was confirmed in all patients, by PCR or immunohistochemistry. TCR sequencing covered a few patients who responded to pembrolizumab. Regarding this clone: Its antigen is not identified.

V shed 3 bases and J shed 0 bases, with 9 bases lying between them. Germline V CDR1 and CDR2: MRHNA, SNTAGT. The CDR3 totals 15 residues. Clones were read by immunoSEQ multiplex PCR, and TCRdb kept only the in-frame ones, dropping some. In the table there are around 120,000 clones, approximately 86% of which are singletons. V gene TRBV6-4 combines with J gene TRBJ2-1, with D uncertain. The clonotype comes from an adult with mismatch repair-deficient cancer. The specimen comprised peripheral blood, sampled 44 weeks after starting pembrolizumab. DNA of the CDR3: TGTGCCAGCAGTGAAAGCGAAAGCTCCTACAATGAGCAGTTCTTC. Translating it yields CASSESESSYNEQFF.